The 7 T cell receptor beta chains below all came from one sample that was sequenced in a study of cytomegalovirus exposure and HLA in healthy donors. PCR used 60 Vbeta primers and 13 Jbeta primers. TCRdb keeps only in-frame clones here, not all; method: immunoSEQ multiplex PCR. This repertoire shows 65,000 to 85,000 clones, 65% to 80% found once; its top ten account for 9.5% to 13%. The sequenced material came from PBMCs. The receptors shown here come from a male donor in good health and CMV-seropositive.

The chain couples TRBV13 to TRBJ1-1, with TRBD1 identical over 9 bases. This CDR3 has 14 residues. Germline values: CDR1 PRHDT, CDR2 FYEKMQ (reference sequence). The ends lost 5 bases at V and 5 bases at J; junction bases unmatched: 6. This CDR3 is CASSGPGQGTEAFF. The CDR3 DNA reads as TGTGCCAGCAGCGGACCGGGACAGGGAACTGAAGCTTTCTTT.

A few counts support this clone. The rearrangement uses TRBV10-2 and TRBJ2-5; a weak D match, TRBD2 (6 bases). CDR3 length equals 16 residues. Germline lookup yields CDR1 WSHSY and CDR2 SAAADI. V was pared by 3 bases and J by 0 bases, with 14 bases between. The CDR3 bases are TGCGCCAGCAGTGATCTGGAGGCGGGGTACCAAGAGACCCAGTACTTC. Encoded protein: CASSDLEAGYQETQYF.

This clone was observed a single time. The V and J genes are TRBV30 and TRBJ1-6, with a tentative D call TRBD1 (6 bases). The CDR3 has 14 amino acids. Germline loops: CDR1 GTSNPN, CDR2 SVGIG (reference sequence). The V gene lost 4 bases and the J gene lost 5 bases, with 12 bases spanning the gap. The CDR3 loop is CAWTGQLDNSPLHF. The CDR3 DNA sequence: TGTGCCTGGACCGGACAGCTTGATAATTCACCCCTCCACTTT.

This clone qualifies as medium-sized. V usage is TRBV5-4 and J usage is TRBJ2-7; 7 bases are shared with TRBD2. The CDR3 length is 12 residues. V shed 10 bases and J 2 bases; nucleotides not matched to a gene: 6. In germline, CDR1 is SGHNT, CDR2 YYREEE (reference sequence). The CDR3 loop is CAAASGAYEQYF. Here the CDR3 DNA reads TGTGCCGCGGCTAGCGGAGCCTACGAGCAGTACTTC. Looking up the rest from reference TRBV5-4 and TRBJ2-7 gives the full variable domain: ETGVTQSPTHLIKTRGQQVTLRCSSQSGHNTVSWYQQALGQGPQFIFQYYREEENGRGNFPPRFSGLQFPNYSSELNVNALELDDSALYLCAAASGAYEQYFGPGTRLTVT.

CDR3 in DNA: TGTGCCAGCATCCCCCGAGCGGGGGACTCCTACAATGAGCAGTTCTTC. This sequence encodes CASIPRAGDSYNEQFF. The V gene is TRBV6-6, the J gene TRBJ2-1, with 8 bases identical to TRBD2. In germline, CDR1 is MNHNY, CDR2 SVGAGI (reference sequence). The V and J ends lost 7 bases and 0 bases, in that order; junction bases with no gene match: 8. The CDR3 has 16 residues.

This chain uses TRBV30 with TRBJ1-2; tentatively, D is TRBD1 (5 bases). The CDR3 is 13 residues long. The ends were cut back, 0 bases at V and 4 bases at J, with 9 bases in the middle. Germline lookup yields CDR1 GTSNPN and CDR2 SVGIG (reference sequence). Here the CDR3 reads CAWSVSGIYGYTF. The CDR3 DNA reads TGTGCCTGGAGTGTATCAGGGATCTATGGCTACACCTTC.

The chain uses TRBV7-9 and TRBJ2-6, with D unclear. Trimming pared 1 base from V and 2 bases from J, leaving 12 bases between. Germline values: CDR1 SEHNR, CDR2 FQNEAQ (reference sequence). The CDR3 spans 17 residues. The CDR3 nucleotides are TGTGCCAGCAGCTTAGGTGCCAGGCTCACTGGGGCCAACGTCCTGACTTTC. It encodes CASSLGARLTGANVLTF.